The present T cell receptor beta chain was sequenced within a study of blood T cell repertoires in COVID-19. Study details: Cohort 3 donors counted as recovered after two negative PCRs, clearance, or resolved symptoms.

Authors' analysis steps: Estimates of nucleated cell counts were drawn from the amplification of reference gene primers. Assay: immunoSEQ multiplex PCR; the TCRdb copy retains only in-frame clones and omits some. From that table come the V and J calls and clone size; the DNA was used to work out D and trimming. Of approximately 240,000 clones in the sample, 86% are singletons; the top ten hold about 3.1%. CDR1 and CDR2 from the germline V gene are MNHEY and SMNVEV (reference sequence). Deletions cut 6 bases from V and 3 bases from J, with 12 bases between. CDR3 length equals 13 residues. The TCR sequence derives from a woman in her forties or fifties in a cohort exposed to, infected with or recovered from COVID-19 (not recorded which). The chain employs TRBV27 and TRBJ2-7; D possibly corresponds to TRBD1 (5 bases). What was sequenced was PBMCs or T cells enriched from blood (not recorded which). The CDR3 coding sequence is TGTGCCAGCAGATTAGACAGAAACTACGAGCAGTACTTC. Residues: CASRLDRNYEQYF.